The 23 T cell receptor beta chains below all came from one sample that was sequenced in a study of Ad26.COV2.S vaccination and SARS-CoV-2 variants. Assay: immunoSEQ multiplex PCR; the TCRdb copy retains only in-frame clones and omits some. This sample yields about 350,000 clones, of which about 90% are seen a single time; around 4% belongs to the top ten. Sequencing was performed on peripheral blood, taken after recovery from COVID-19. The source of these receptors is a human donor who had recovered from COVID-19.

The chain uses TRBV5-4 and TRBJ2-5; D may match TRBD1 or TRBD2 (5 bases each). V was pared by 4 bases and J by 1 base, with 11 bases between. From germline, CDR1 is SGHNT and CDR2 YYREEE (reference sequence). This CDR3 region has 14 residues. The CDR3 spells CASSTGTRQETQYF. In DNA, the CDR3 is TGTGCCAGCAGCACCGGGACCCGCCAAGAGACCCAGTACTTC.

Comments on this clone: One junction end does not reproduce the germline sequence, and a read error may be involved. The chain recombines TRBV15 with TRBJ2-2, with 9 positions matching TRBD1. CDR3 length: 17 amino acids. Germline V lookup: CDR1 LNHNV, CDR2 YYDKDF (reference sequence). The CDR3 sequence: CATTRGIQGAGTGELFF. CDR3 DNA sequence: TGTGCCACCACCAGAGGAATACAGGGGGCGGGCACCGGGGAGCTGTTTTTT.

This chain links TRBV6-2 or TRBV6-3 with TRBJ1-2; a weak D match, TRBD1 (5 bases). From germline, CDR1 is MNHEY and CDR2 SVGEGT. CDR3 length equals 13 residues. The germline V and J ends were trimmed by 4 bases and 4 bases, with 10 bases remaining between them. The CDR3: CASSLSGGYGYTF. CDR3 DNA: TGTGCCAGCAGTTTATCCGGGGGCTATGGCTACACCTTC.

The chain employs TRBV7-9 and TRBJ2-5; 11 nucleotides line up with TRBD1. The CDR3 has 17 residues. The germline gives CDR1 SEHNR, CDR2 FQNEAQ (reference sequence). The V segment lost 3 bases and the J segment 5 bases; nucleotides outside the gene matches: 11. CDR3 loop: CASSFPAGQGAWETQYF. The CDR3 DNA follows: TGTGCCAGCAGCTTCCCGGCCGGACAGGGGGCTTGGGAGACCCAGTACTTC.

The chain recombines TRBV6-5 with TRBJ2-5, with D uncertain. The CDR3 sequence is 15 residues long. Trimming stripped 6 bases from V and 2 bases from J, with 16 bases between. Germline-derived CDR1 and CDR2 are MNHEY and SVGAGI. The CDR3 sequence is CASSPRGLGQETQYF. The CDR3, as DNA: TGTGCCAGCAGCCCACGAGGTCTGGGGCAAGAGACCCAGTACTTC.

A single count supports this clone. The chain joins TRBV5-4 to TRBJ1-2; no reliable D call. From germline, CDR1 is SGHNT and CDR2 YYREEE (reference sequence). Trimming shortened V by 4 bases and J by 5 bases, and 15 bases separated the two germline ends. The CDR3 covers 14 residues. CDR3 sequence reads: CASSLAQRSYGYTF. Here the CDR3 DNA reads TGTGCCAGCAGCCTAGCGCAGCGATCGTATGGCTACACCTTC.

The J gene is TRBJ2-1, the V gene TRBV7-2, with a tentative D call TRBD1 (6 bases). CDR3 size: 18 residues. Between the trimmed V and J ends, which lost 1 base and 9 bases, there was a span of 25 bases. CDR1 is SGHTA and CDR2 is FQGNSA in the germline V gene. CDR3 amino acids: CASSLVTGRAGAWGEQFF. CDR3 nucleotides: TGTGCCAGCAGCTTAGTCACCGGAAGGGCAGGGGCTTGGGGTGAGCAGTTCTTC.

This chain uses TRBV13 with TRBJ2-2; 11 nucleotides agree with TRBD2. The V segment lost 6 bases and the J segment 6 bases; nucleotides outside the gene matches: 12. The germline V gene encodes CDR1 PRHDT and CDR2 FYEKMQ (reference sequence). The CDR3 loop spans 17 amino acids. The CDR3 region has the DNA TGTGCCAGCAGTCCCCGTCTTACTAGCGGGGGTTCCGGGGAGCTGTTTTTT. Translating gives CASSPRLTSGGSGELFF.

This clone was seen just once. V usage is TRBV27 and J usage is TRBJ2-1, with 14 bases that match TRBD2. V gave up 5 bases and J gave up 2 bases; unmatched junction bases: 5. Germline loops: CDR1 MNHEY, CDR2 SMNVEV (reference sequence). The CDR3 sequence is 17 residues long. CDR3 in DNA: TGTGCCAGCAGTCCACGACTAGCGGGGGGGGCCTACAATGAGCAGTTCTTC. This translates into CASSPRLAGGAYNEQFF.

CDR3 residues: CASPDRASTDTQYF. The CDR3 DNA follows: TGTGCCAGCCCTGACAGGGCTAGCACAGATACGCAGTATTTT. V and J are TRBV27 and TRBJ2-3, with 7 bases aligning to TRBD1. The CDR3 spans 14 residues. The germline V gene encodes CDR1 MNHEY and CDR2 SMNVEV (reference sequence). V gave up 8 bases and J gave up 0 bases; unmatched junction bases: 5.

The chain recombines TRBV19 with TRBJ1-6, with 8 bases that match TRBD1. The CDR3 spans 17 residues. J lost 7 bases, V lost 3 bases, and 11 bases had no gene match. Germline V gene lookup returns CDR1 LNHDA and CDR2 SQIVND (reference sequence). The CDR3 bases are TGTGCCAGTAGTATCGCCAGGGGGCGCTTGGGAAATTCACCCCTCCACTTT. This codes for CASSIARGRLGNSPLHF.

The chain has TRBV25-1 and TRBJ2-3; D is undetermined. CDR3 length: 13 residues. The V end lost 3 bases, the J end lost 2 bases, and 6 bases lay between the germline ends. Germline V lookup: CDR1 MGHDK, CDR2 SYGVNS. CDR3 protein: CASSDLATDTQYF. CDR3 nucleotides: TGTGCCAGCAGTGATCTGGCCACAGATACGCAGTATTTT.

This sequence joins TRBV6-2 or TRBV6-3 and TRBJ1-1; 10 nucleotides agree with TRBD1. Germline V gene lookup returns CDR1 MNHEY and CDR2 SVGEGT. After removal of 6 bases from V and 0 bases from J, the junction contained 7 bases not matched to a gene. The CDR3 loop spans 16 amino acids. The CDR3 protein is CASSRDRGQMNTEAFF. Here the CDR3 DNA reads TGTGCCAGCAGCCGAGACAGGGGGCAGATGAACACTGAAGCTTTCTTT.

The genes are TRBV9 and TRBJ1-6; no clear D. This CDR3 is 14 amino acids long. CDR1 is SGDLS, CDR2 YYNGEE, per germline. V lost 4 bases to trimming and J lost 6 bases, with 11 bases between them. CDR3 in DNA: TGTGCCAGCAGCTCCCAGGAGGGTAATTCACCCCTCCACTTT. It yields the protein CASSSQEGNSPLHF. The full variable domain, rest sourced from reference TRBV9 and TRBJ1-6, is DSGVTQTPKHLITATGQRVTLRCSPRSGDLSVYWYQQSLDQGLQFLIQYYNGEERAKGNILERFSAQQFPDLHSELNLSSLELGDSALYFCASSSQEGNSPLHFGNGTRLTVT.

The genes are TRBV7-8 and TRBJ2-1; D gene ambiguous. Between the trimmed V and J ends, which lost 3 bases and 5 bases, there was a span of 11 bases. There are 14 residues in the CDR3. Germline loops: CDR1 SGHVS, CDR2 FQNEAQ. The CDR3 nucleotides read TGTGCCAGCAGCTTTTACAGTCGTGACAATGAGCAGTTCTTC. Its protein product is CASSFYSRDNEQFF.

The chain links TRBV11-2 to TRBJ2-2; D is unclear. Germline V CDR1 and CDR2: SGHAT, FQNNGV. Trimming took off 5 bases at V and 9 bases at J, with 7 bases between the two ends. This CDR3 has 11 residues. The CDR3 here is CASSETRELFF. The CDR3 coding sequence is TGTGCCAGCAGCGAGACCCGGGAGCTGTTTTTT.

The chain recombines TRBV27 with TRBJ1-5, with a weak D call TRBD1 (5 bases). The CDR3 extends over 15 amino acids. Looked up from germline, CDR1 is MNHEY and CDR2 is SMNVEV (reference sequence). Between the trimmed V and J ends, which lost 8 bases and 3 bases, there was a span of 17 bases. CDR3 bases: TGTGCCAGCCGACCGGGGGTAATTGCCAATCAGCCCCAGCATTTT. Protein sequence: CASRPGVIANQPQHF.

CDR3 nucleotide sequence: TGTGCCAGCAGTACCCTGGACAGTCTGGGCGCAAAAAATGAAAAACTGTTTTTT. Protein: CASSTLDSLGAKNEKLFF. J is TRBJ1-4 and V is TRBV27, with a weak D call TRBD1 (6 bases). The germline CDR1 and CDR2 sequences are MNHEY and SMNVEV (reference sequence). V lost 5 bases and J 5 bases, leaving 24 bases between the germline ends. The CDR3 runs to 18 residues.

This chain joins TRBV6-5 and TRBJ2-7; 10 bases are a match to TRBD1. Germline V gene data show CDR1 as MNHEY and CDR2 as SVGAGI. J gave up 1 base and V 6 bases, and 6 bases lay outside the gene matches. The CDR3 is 15 residues long. Written as DNA, the CDR3 is TGTGCCAGCAGACCTGGACAGGGGGGGTCCTACGAGCAGTACTTC. This sequence encodes CASRPGQGGSYEQYF.

The gene calls are TRBV7-2 and TRBJ2-7; D is possibly TRBD1 (5 bases). V gave up 5 bases and J gave up 3 bases, with 14 bases separating them. CDR3 length: 14 residues. The germline V gene has CDR1 SGHTA and CDR2 FQGNSA. The CDR3 reads CASSPTVYRYEQYF. CDR3 nucleotide sequence: TGTGCCAGCAGCCCGACAGTTTATCGCTACGAGCAGTACTTC.

The V gene is TRBV13, the J gene TRBJ2-7, with D perhaps assigned TRBD1 or TRBD2 (6 bases each). The CDR3 length is 15 residues. V shed 4 bases and J shed 2 bases, with 15 bases lying between them. Germline V CDR1 and CDR2: PRHDT, FYEKMQ (reference sequence). CDR3 sequence: CASSYGGGRTYEQYF. The CDR3 nucleotides read TGTGCCAGCAGCTATGGAGGGGGTAGAACCTACGAGCAGTACTTC.

This chain joins TRBV7-9 and TRBJ1-3, with unresolved D. CDR3 length: 11 amino acids. Germline V lookup: CDR1 SEHNR, CDR2 FQNEAQ (reference sequence). V was cut by 5 bases and J by 3 bases, with 2 bases left in between. Here the CDR3 reads CASSNGNTIYF. The CDR3 nucleotides read TGTGCCAGCAGCAATGGAAACACCATATATTTT.

This sequence joins TRBV5-5 and TRBJ2-2, with 7 bases aligning to TRBD1. The V and J ends lost 1 base and 0 bases, in that order; junction bases with no gene match: 3. Germline V gene data show CDR1 as SGHKS and CDR2 as YYEKEE (reference sequence). CDR3 size: 16 residues. Written as DNA, the CDR3 is TGTGCCAGCAGCTTGCGGGACAGCCCGAACACCGGGGAGCTGTTTTTT. It specifies CASSLRDSPNTGELFF. Filled out from reference TRBV5-5 and TRBJ2-2, the complete variable domain reads DAGVTQSPTHLIKTRGQQVTLRCSPISGHKSVSWYQQVLGQGPQFIFQYYEKEERGRGNFPDRFSARQFPNYSSELNVNALLLGDSALYLCASSLRDSPNTGELFFGEGSRLTVL.